The sequence of this T cell receptor beta chain was determined in a study of T cells after posttransplantation cyclophosphamide listed by TCRdb under 2016. About the study as a whole: Using TRB sequencing, the study followed how the T cell repertoire rebuilt after myeloablative bone marrow transplantation with posttransplantation cyclophosphamide given as GVHD prophylaxis. Public TRB sequences were compared against a database of over 3,000 sequences linked to responses to pathogens, tumor antigens, self-antigens and alloantigens. In 3 patients, TRB sequencing was also performed on up to roughly 3 more blood samples taken 2 to 5.2 years after transplant, and in several patients, pretransplant blood was also TRB-sequenced. TRB sequencing was performed on blood from all 35 or so PTCy patients with 1-year posttransplant specimens. Because TRA and TRB clonality were tightly correlated in 9 or 10 samples, subsequent TCR analyses were focused on TRB only. Samples from about 33 PTCy-treated patients and about 17 related bone marrow donors of those patients were subjected to antigen receptor sequencing. What the work shows at the level of the full study, not this receptor alone: Across fewer than 50 patients, recipient CMV seropositivity and CMV reactivation were highly associated with TRB clonality; PTCy diversity was similar to CNI/methotrexate controls. Donor-recipient similarity was low at 1-2 months but increased during the first year, and donor CD8+ memory clones often dominated later blood repertoires. The TRB repertoires of T cells infiltrating skin or GI tract showed only limited overlap with the TRB repertoires of T cells in blood.

The sample's treatment or condition label is to be understood as: high-dose cyclophosphamide on days +3 and +4 as single-agent GVHD prophylaxis. Patients in the PTCy group got busulfan and fludarabine conditioning, a marrow graft from a related or unrelated donor, and cyclophosphamide on days +3 and +4. PTCy-treated patients came from a prospective multi-institutional clinical trial. Peripheral blood and bone marrow mononuclear cells were isolated by Ficoll-Hypaque density centrifugation and were cryopreserved. Genomic DNA was used for TRB sequencing, which was performed with the immunoSEQ assay at survey resolution or with the hsTCRB kit. The published analysis was carried out like this. The immunoSEQ software was used for initial read processing, and the LymphoSeq R package was used for repertoire analyses. Clonality was computed as 1 minus normalized Shannon entropy, and a Gini coefficient was also calculated for each TRB dataset. Phenotypes of unsorted samples were inferred by mapping TRB sequences from sorted subsets of the recipient or donor onto the same recipient's unsorted samples. This is the immuneACCESS table as TCRdb keeps it, with only in-frame sequences that have V and J called. A part of the clones is gone; compared with another copy, unresolved V genes explain less than half, and the rest is unexplained. Clone size and the V and J calls come from that table; the DNA yielded D and trimming. This sample comprises about 43,000 clones, 80% to 95% of them detected only once. The top ten clonotypes cover around 2.3% of the sample.

From a lookup of the germline V gene, CDR1 and CDR2 are MGHRA and YSYEKL. V trim: 0 bases; J trim: 3 bases; unmatched bases: 5. The CDR3 sequence holds 16 residues, the cysteine and phenylalanine included. Of all the DNA, just the CDR3 is kept, 48 bases in frame from base 1. Only one count was recorded for this clone. The antigen this receptor binds is unknown. No much larger clonotype is one base removed from it; base qualities were not supplied. The starting material was PBMCs, obtained around 67 days after allogeneic stem cell transplant with posttransplant cyclophosphamide. Rearrangement joined TRBV4-1 to TRBJ1-2; 9 nucleotides in the junction match TRBD1. This clonotype was obtained from a male patient aged 55 to 69 who received an allogeneic stem cell transplant from a related donor and was CMV-positive. Some T cells present after a transplant may be cells of the graft donor. The nucleotide sequence reads as follows: TGCGCCAGCAGCCAAGAAGGGGACAGGGCCTACTATGGCTACACCTTC. Its coded protein is CASSQEGDRAYYGYTF.